These T cell receptor beta chains were read from a single sample in a study of cytomegalovirus exposure and HLA in healthy donors. Sequencing was performed with immunoSEQ multiplex PCR; in TCRdb, only in-frame clones are kept and a portion is missing. The sample carries roughly 160,000 clones, 65% to 85% recorded once. The sequenced material came from PBMCs. These TCRs come from a boy younger than 10 in good health and CMV-seronegative. Each CDR3 is given with its conserved first and last residue. A D gene is named only where the DNA matches it firmly. Part of the rows lack a size; the others show once, few, many or a class for expanded clones.

j_gene | d_gene | v_gene | len | abundance | CDR3nt | CDR3aa
TRBJ1-5 | NA | TRBV18 | 13 | NA | TGTGCCAGCTCACTCCAGGGGTATCAGCCCCAGCATTTT | CASSLQGYQPQHF
TRBJ1-5 | TRBD1 | TRBV5-1 | 15 | once | TGCGCCACCATAGACAGGGCCTATAGCAATCAGCCCCAGCATTTT | CATIDRAYSNQPQHF
TRBJ1-1 | TRBD1 | TRBV6-1 | 15 | NA | TGTGCCAGCAGTTCCCCCCAACGGACAGGGGCTGAAGCTTTCTTT | CASSSPQRTGAEAFF
TRBJ1-2 | NA | TRBV10-3 | 14 | NA | TGTGCCATCAGTGAGTCGGAGCTTAACTATGGCTACACCTTC | CAISESELNYGYTF
TRBJ1-1 | NA | TRBV6-1 | 13 | NA | TGTGCCACCGGGGACAACCGGTTCACTGAAGCTTTCTTT | CATGDNRFTEAFF
TRBJ2-2 | NA | TRBV10-3 | 16 | NA | TGTGCCATCAGTGGGTTGGGTGCGGGGAACACCGGGGAGCTGTTTTTT | CAISGLGAGNTGELFF
TRBJ1-4 | NA | TRBV18 | 16 | once | TGTGCCAGCTCACCACCGAGGAAGAACCTTAATGAAAAACTGTTTTTT | CASSPPRKNLNEKLFF
TRBJ1-1 | TRBD1 | TRBV5-5 | 16 | NA | TGTGCCAGCAGCTTTTGGACAGGGACTATGAACACTGAAGCTTTCTTT | CASSFWTGTMNTEAFF
TRBJ2-5 | NA | TRBV27 | 15 | NA | TGTGCCAGCGGTATAATACGAGACAGACAAGAGACCCAGTACTTC | CASGIIRDRQETQYF
TRBJ1-4 | NA | TRBV6-5 | 15 | NA | TGTGCCAGCAGAAAAAGCGGGTGGGATAATGAAAAACTGTTTTTT | CASRKSGWDNEKLFF
TRBJ2-5 | TRBD2 | TRBV5-1 | 14 | NA | TGCGCCAGCAGCTTGGGACTAGCACAAGAGACCCAGTACTTC | CASSLGLAQETQYF
TRBJ2-4 | NA | TRBV6-5 | 13 | NA | TGTGCCAGCAGACCCCCGGGGAAAAACATTCAGTACTTC | CASRPPGKNIQYF
TRBJ2-1 | TRBD2 | TRBV5-1 | 16 | NA | TGCGCCAGCAGCTTGGTGTTAGCGGGCGTGAACAATGAGCAGTTCTTC | CASSLVLAGVNNEQFF
TRBJ2-1 | NA | TRBV7-2 | 12 | NA | TGTGCCAGCAGCTTAGACACTAGTGAGCAGTTCTTC | CASSLDTSEQFF
TRBJ2-1 | TRBD1 | TRBV6-5 | 13 | NA | TGTGCCAGCAGAGAGGACAGGTACAATGAGCAGTTCTTC | CASREDRYNEQFF
TRBJ2-5 | TRBD2 | TRBV27 | 18 | NA | TGTGCCAGCACTCCCCAAGCCGGGACTAGCCCTGACCAAGAGACCCAGTACTTC | CASTPQAGTSPDQETQYF
TRBJ1-2 | NA | TRBV5-4 | 16 | NA | TGTGCCAGCAGCTTGGCTTTCGGGGTGTCTAACTATGGCTACACCTTC | CASSLAFGVSNYGYTF
TRBJ2-3 | NA | TRBV7-2 | 14 | NA | TGTGCCAGCAGCTCACGACAGTCCACAGATACGCAGTATTTT | CASSSRQSTDTQYF
TRBJ2-4 | TRBD2 | TRBV15 | 17 | NA | TGTGCCACCAGCCAACTGGGGACTAGCGGGAGTGTAGACATTCAGTACTTC | CATSQLGTSGSVDIQYF
TRBJ1-1 | NA | TRBV20-1 | 11 | NA | TGCAGTGCCCTCTCGGTCCCTGAAGCTTTCTTT | CSALSVPEAFF
TRBJ2-3 | NA | TRBV6-7 | 11 | NA | TGTGCCGTCCTACTAACGGATACGCAGTATTTT | CAVLLTDTQYF
TRBJ1-6 | NA | TRBV6-6 | 15 | NA | TGTGCCAGCAGTTCCGCGGACAGCTATAATTCACCCCTCCACTTT | CASSSADSYNSPLHF
TRBJ2-3 | NA | TRBV6-4 | 12 | NA | TGTGCCAGCAGCAGGGAAGGAGATACGCAGTATTTT | CASSREGDTQYF
TRBJ2-3 | NA | TRBV4-3 | 17 | NA | TGCGCCAGCAGCCAGCGAGCCGGGACTTCTACTCCAGATACGCAGTATTTT | CASSQRAGTSTPDTQYF
TRBJ2-7 | NA | TRBV27 | 15 | NA | TGTGCCAGCAGTCCGCGACCCGACAGTTCCTACGAGCAGTACTTC | CASSPRPDSSYEQYF
TRBJ2-7 | NA | TRBV13 | 15 | NA | TGTGCCAGCAGCCTAACAGGGCAAGCACACTACGAGCAGTACTTC | CASSLTGQAHYEQYF
TRBJ2-2 | TRBD1 | TRBV15 | 15 | once | TGTGCCACCGCCCCGGACAGGGGTTACACCGGGGAGCTGTTTTTT | CATAPDRGYTGELFF